This T cell receptor beta chain was sequenced during a study of cytomegalovirus exposure and HLA in healthy donors. Amplification used 60 Vbeta primers and 13 Jbeta primers. The table came from immunoSEQ multiplex PCR; TCRdb's copy has only in-frame clones and leaves some out. The sample carries hundreds of thousands of clones, 70% to 80% recorded once. This CDR3 contains 12 residues. In germline, CDR1 is SGHTA, CDR2 FQGNSA. V lost 5 bases, J lost 5 bases, and 9 bases lay in between. The chain carries TRBV7-2 and TRBJ2-5; D is ambiguous. Sequencing was done on a sample of PBMCs. The source of this sequence is a man in his forties or fifties in good health and CMV-seronegative. CDR3 DNA sequence: TGTGCCAGCAGCCCAAATGGCGAGACCCAGTACTTC. It yields the protein CASSPNGETQYF. Supplemented by reference TRBV7-2 and TRBJ2-5, the full variable domain reads GAGVSQSPSNKVTEKGKDVELRCDPISGHTALYWYRQSLGQGLEFLIYFQGNSAPDKSGLPSDRFSAERTGGSVSTLTIQRTQQEDSAVYLCASSPNGETQYFGPGTRLLVL.